Below are 21 T cell receptor beta chains sequenced from a single sample in a study of a mutant IDH1 vaccine in newly diagnosed glioma. TCRdb's copy holds only in-frame clones and misses some; the assay was immunoSEQ multiplex PCR. The table has about 120,000 clones, under 90% seen once. Their antigens remain unidentified. This sample's time point: week 11, during vaccination. Every vaccine dose comprised 300 ug of mutant IDH1 20-mer peptide plus topical imiquimod. The source was PBMCs, collected from a glioma patient whose treatment included an IDH1 peptide vaccine. These receptors came from a woman between 50 and 59 years old with glioma.

This clone was seen just once. The chain combines TRBV21-1 with TRBJ2-1; the table's D call of TRBD2 was not tested on the DNA. TRBV21-1 is designated a pseudogene. CDR3 length equals 15 residues. The DNA of the CDR3 is TGTGCCAGCAGCACCGGATCCGGGACTAGCAATGAGCAGTTCTTC. It yields the protein CASSTGSGTSNEQFF.

A few counts support this clone. The V call is TRBV13, the J call TRBJ1-1; D call uncertain. Germline CDR1 and CDR2: PRHDT and FYEKMQ (reference sequence). V was trimmed by 5 bases and J by 0 bases, leaving 10 bases between them. The CDR3 totals 14 residues. The DNA of the CDR3 is TGTGCCAGCAGCACCCGGACGGTGAACACTGAAGCTTTCTTT. This sequence encodes CASSTRTVNTEAFF. Filled out from reference TRBV13 and TRBJ1-1, the complete variable domain reads AAGVIQSPRHLIKEKRETATLKCYPIPRHDTVYWYQQGPGQDPQFLISFYEKMQSDKGSIPDRFSAQQFSDYHSELNMSSLELGDSALYFCASSTRTVNTEAFFGQGTRLTVV.

The J gene is TRBJ2-7, the V gene TRBV6-5; TRBD2 is a possible D gene (5 bases). V was trimmed by 0 bases and J by 4 bases, leaving 13 bases between them. Germline V gene data show CDR1 as MNHEY and CDR2 as SVGAGI. There are 15 residues in the CDR3. CDR3 residues: CASSYSAERVYEQYF. In DNA form, the CDR3 reads TGTGCCAGCAGTTACTCGGCCGAGAGGGTTTACGAGCAGTACTTC.

This clone was picked up a small number of times. The V gene is TRBV27, the J gene TRBJ2-3; 15 nucleotides align to TRBD2. CDR1 and CDR2 (germline): MNHEY, SMNVEV (reference sequence). The CDR3 is made up of 16 amino acids. Trimming at V came to 1 base and at J to 7 bases, leaving 3 bases not matched to a gene. This chain's CDR3 is CASSLWGTSGRNTQYF. The CDR3 bases are TGTGCCAGCAGTTTATGGGGGACTAGCGGGAGGAATACGCAGTATTTT.

This clone was observed a single time. This chain connects TRBV28 to TRBJ2-3; 7 bases agree with TRBD1. Germline lookup yields CDR1 MDHEN and CDR2 SYDVKM. The length of the CDR3 is 15 residues. The junction had 9 bases not matched to a gene; V was cut back by 8 bases and J by 1 base. CDR3 nucleotide sequence: TGTGCCAGCTCGCAGGGGGAGTCTCGCACAGATACGCAGTATTTT. It specifies CASSQGESRTDTQYF.

The chain carries TRBV10-3 and TRBJ1-1; maybe TRBD1 (5 bases). The V gene's germline CDR1 is ENHRY and CDR2 SYGVKD. The CDR3 length is 15 residues. Trimming took off 0 bases at V and 0 bases at J, with 8 bases between the two ends. The CDR3 reads CAISESGGMNTEAFF. In nucleotides, the CDR3 is TGTGCCATCAGTGAGTCCGGGGGGATGAACACTGAAGCTTTCTTT.

This sequence joins TRBV15 and TRBJ2-7; 11 bases are a match to TRBD2. In germline, CDR1 is LNHNV, CDR2 YYDKDF (reference sequence). The CDR3 runs to 20 residues. J gave up 7 bases and V 5 bases, and 25 bases lay outside the gene matches. DNA of the CDR3: TGTGCCACCAGCCCCAAACCCTACCCAGGAACTAGCGGGGGTCGGTGGGAGCAGTACTTC. Its protein product is CATSPKPYPGTSGGRWEQYF. Complete variable domain (other parts from reference TRBV15 and TRBJ2-7): DAMVIQNPRYQVTQFGKPVTLSCSQTLNHNVMYWYQQKSSQAPKLLFHYYDKDFNNEADTPDNFQSRRPNTSFCFLDIRSPGLGDTAMYLCATSPKPYPGTSGGRWEQYFGPGTRLTVT.

The chain recombines TRBV2 with TRBJ1-4; the D is unclear. The V and J ends lost 8 bases and 8 bases respectively, with 12 bases between them. The CDR3 has 12 residues. Germline V gives CDR1 SNHLY, CDR2 FYNNEI. CDR3 region: CASQTNGEKLFF. In nucleotides, the CDR3 is TGTGCCAGCCAGACAAATGGGGAAAAACTGTTTTTT.

The rearrangement links TRBV5-5 to TRBJ1-2; 8 nucleotides line up with TRBD1. The trim removed 2 bases at V and 4 bases at J, leaving 4 bases unmatched. The CDR3 has 14 amino acids. CDR1 is SGHKS and CDR2 is YYEKEE in the germline V gene (reference sequence). Written as DNA, the CDR3 is TGTGCCAGCAGCTTCCCAGGGGGCGGCTATGGCTACACCTTC. Translated, it gives CASSFPGGGYGYTF.

The rearrangement joins TRBV28 to TRBJ2-1; D remains unclear. The V gene lost 3 bases and the J gene lost 15 bases, with 18 bases spanning the gap. CDR1 is MDHEN and CDR2 is SYDVKM in the germline V gene. The CDR3 contains 13 residues. CDR3 nucleotides: TGTGCCAGCAGTTTCGGGCAGTCTCGTTTCTGGTTCTTC. Its protein is CASSFGQSRFWFF.

This clone was seen a handful of times. The chain employs TRBV4-2 and TRBJ2-1, with a weak D call TRBD2 (6 bases). In germline, CDR1 is LGHNA, CDR2 YNFKEQ. The CDR3 runs to 14 residues. The V end was cut by 4 bases, the J end by 10 bases, with 17 bases between. CDR3 protein: CASSPSRVAAEQFF. The CDR3 bases are TGTGCCAGCAGCCCCTCCAGGGTAGCGGCCGAGCAGTTCTTC.

This chain joins TRBV11-2 and TRBJ2-1; D is uncertain. The V and J ends lost 3 bases and 0 bases respectively, with 6 bases between them. This CDR3 is built from 14 residues. Germline-derived CDR1 and CDR2 are SGHAT and FQNNGV. Here the CDR3 reads CASSLTDSYNEQFF. In DNA form, the CDR3 reads TGTGCCAGCAGCTTGACCGACTCCTACAATGAGCAGTTCTTC.

This rearrangement joins TRBV5-1 to TRBJ2-3; weak D call: TRBD1 (5 bases). Per germline, CDR1 SGHRS and CDR2 YFSETQ. The ends were cut back, 0 bases at V and 5 bases at J, with 10 bases in the middle. The CDR3 is made up of 14 amino acids. The CDR3 DNA is TGCGCCAGCAGCTTGGAGGGGTCCGGAGATACGCAGTATTTT. Translated, it gives CASSLEGSGDTQYF.

This clone was counted a single time. The chain employs TRBV10-1 and TRBJ2-1; D is perhaps TRBD1 (5 bases). Looked up from germline, CDR1 is WNHNN and CDR2 is SYGVQD (reference sequence). Trimming pared 0 bases from V and 6 bases from J, leaving 12 bases between. CDR3 length equals 15 residues. CDR3 bases: TGCGCCAGCAGTGAGTCACAGGCCGTAGGCAATGAGCAGTTCTTC. Its protein product is CASSESQAVGNEQFF.

This chain uses TRBV9 with TRBJ2-2; no clear D. The CDR3 length is 16 residues. Trimming cost V 4 bases and J 2 bases, with 15 bases left between them. The V gene's germline CDR1 is SGDLS and CDR2 YYNGEE. CDR3 nucleotide sequence: TGTGCCAGCAGCCCCCGGGCGACCGGTAACACCGGGGAGCTGTTTTTT. Translated, it gives CASSPRATGNTGELFF.

This chain connects TRBV28 to TRBJ1-2; D is possibly TRBD1 (6 bases). This CDR3 region has 13 residues. The germline V gene encodes CDR1 MDHEN and CDR2 SYDVKM. The V end was cut by 4 bases, the J end by 6 bases, with 12 bases between. In DNA form, the CDR3 reads TGTGCCAGCAGTTCAGGACAGAATAATGGCTACACCTTC. Protein sequence: CASSSGQNNGYTF.

This clone has a handful of counts. The chain links TRBV7-2 to TRBJ2-2, with D maybe TRBD1 (5 bases). CDR3 size: 14 residues. Trimming cost V 3 bases and J 6 bases, with 11 bases left between them. The germline CDR1 and CDR2 sequences are SGHTA and FQGNSA. CDR3 bases: TGTGCCAGCAGCTTTATGTCAGGGCCCGGGGAGCTGTTTTTT. Protein sequence: CASSFMSGPGELFF.

The chain joins TRBV5-5 to TRBJ1-4; D gene unclear. The germline CDR1 and CDR2 sequences are SGHKS and YYEKEE (reference sequence). This CDR3 is 17 amino acids long. The ends were cut back, 4 bases at V and 7 bases at J, with 23 bases in the middle. The CDR3 here is CASSLYGLPESSEKLFF. The CDR3 DNA reads as TGTGCCAGCAGCCTCTACGGCCTACCTGAGAGTAGTGAAAAACTGTTTTTT.

The CDR3 here is CASSKWGGEELFF. CDR3 in DNA: TGTGCCAGTAGTAAGTGGGGAGGTGAGGAGCTGTTTTTT. The chain is built from TRBV19 and TRBJ2-2, with D maybe TRBD2 (6 bases). V shed 4 bases and J shed 10 bases, with 13 bases lying between them. The CDR3 is made up of 13 amino acids. CDR1 is LNHDA, CDR2 SQIVND, per germline (reference sequence). The complete variable domain, with remaining parts taken from reference TRBV19 and TRBJ2-2, reads DGGITQSPKYLFRKEGQNVTLSCEQNLNHDAMYWYRQDPGQGLRLIYYSQIVNDFQKGDIAEGYSVSREKKESFPLTVTSAQKNPTAFYLCASSKWGGEELFFGEGSRLTVL.

The gene calls are TRBV18 and TRBJ2-3; D gene ambiguous. This CDR3 comprises 13 residues. Trimming took 0 bases from V and 4 from J, leaving 5 bases between them. In germline, CDR1 is KGHSH, CDR2 LQKENI. CDR3 loop: CASSPPTADTQYF. CDR3 in DNA: TGTGCCAGCTCACCACCCACGGCAGATACGCAGTATTTT. Together with reference TRBV18 and TRBJ2-3, the CDR3 gives the full variable domain: NAGVMQNPRHLVRRRGQEARLRCSPMKGHSHVYWYRQLPEEGLKFMVYLQKENIIDESGMPKERFSAEFPKEGPSILRIQQVVRGDSAAYFCASSPPTADTQYFGPGTRLTVL.

Regarding this clone: The junction departs from the called germline gene at one end, perhaps through a read error. The CDR3 region has the DNA TGTGCCAGCGGTGACAGGGGTGGGCAGCCCCAGCATTTT. This translates into CASGDRGGQPQHF. The chain couples TRBV6-1 to TRBJ1-5; 8 positions match TRBD1. The CDR3 totals 13 residues. Looked up from germline, CDR1 is MNHNS and CDR2 is SASEGT.